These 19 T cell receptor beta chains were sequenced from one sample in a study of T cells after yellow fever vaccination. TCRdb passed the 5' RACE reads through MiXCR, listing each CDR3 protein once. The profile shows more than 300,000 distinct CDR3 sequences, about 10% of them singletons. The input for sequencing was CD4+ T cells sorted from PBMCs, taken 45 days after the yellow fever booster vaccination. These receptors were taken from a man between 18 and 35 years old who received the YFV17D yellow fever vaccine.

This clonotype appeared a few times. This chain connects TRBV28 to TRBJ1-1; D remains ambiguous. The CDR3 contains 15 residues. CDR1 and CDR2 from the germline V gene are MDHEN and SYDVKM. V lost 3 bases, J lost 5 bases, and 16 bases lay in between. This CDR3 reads CASSFLKGGRTEAFF. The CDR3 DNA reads TGTGCCAGCAGTTTTCTGAAGGGTGGGAGGACTGAAGCTTTCTTT.

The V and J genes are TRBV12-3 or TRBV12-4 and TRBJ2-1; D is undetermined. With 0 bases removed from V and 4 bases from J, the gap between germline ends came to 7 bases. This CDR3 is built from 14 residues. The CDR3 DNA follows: TGTGCCAGCAGTTTAGCGGAGCTATACAATGAGCAGTTCTTC. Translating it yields CASSLAELYNEQFF.

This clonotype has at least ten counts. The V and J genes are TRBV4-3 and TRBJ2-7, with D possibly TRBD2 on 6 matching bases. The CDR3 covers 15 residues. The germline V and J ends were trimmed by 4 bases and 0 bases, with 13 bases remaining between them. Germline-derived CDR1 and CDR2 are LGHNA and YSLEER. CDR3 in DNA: TGCGCCAGCAGCCTCCGGGACTTGAGCTCCTACGAGCAGTACTTC. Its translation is CASSLRDLSSYEQYF.

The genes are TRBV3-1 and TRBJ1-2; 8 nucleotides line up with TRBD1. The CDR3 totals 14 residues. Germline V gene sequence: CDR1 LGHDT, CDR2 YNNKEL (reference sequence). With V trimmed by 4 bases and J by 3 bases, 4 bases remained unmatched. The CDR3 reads CASSPADRDYGYTF. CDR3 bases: TGTGCCAGCAGCCCCGCGGACAGGGACTATGGCTACACCTTC.

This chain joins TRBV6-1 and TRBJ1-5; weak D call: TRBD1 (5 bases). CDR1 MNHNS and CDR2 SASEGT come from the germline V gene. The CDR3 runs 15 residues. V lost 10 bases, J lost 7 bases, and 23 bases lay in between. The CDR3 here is CATQGTARGNQPQHF. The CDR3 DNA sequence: TGTGCCACTCAAGGGACGGCCCGGGGTAACCAGCCCCAGCATTTT.

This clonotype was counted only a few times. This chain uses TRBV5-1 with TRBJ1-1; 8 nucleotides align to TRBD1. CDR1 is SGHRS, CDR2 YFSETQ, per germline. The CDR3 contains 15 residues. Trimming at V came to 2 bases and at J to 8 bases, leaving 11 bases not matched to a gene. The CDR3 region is CASSFGWTGNVEAFF. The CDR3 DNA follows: TGCGCCAGCAGCTTTGGTTGGACAGGGAACGTCGAAGCTTTCTTT.

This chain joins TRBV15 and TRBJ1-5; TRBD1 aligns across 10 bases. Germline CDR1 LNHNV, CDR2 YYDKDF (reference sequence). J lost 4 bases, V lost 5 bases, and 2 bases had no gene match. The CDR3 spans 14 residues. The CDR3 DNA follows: TGTGCCACCAGCTGGGGACAGGGGAATCAGCCCCAGCATTTT. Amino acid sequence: CATSWGQGNQPQHF. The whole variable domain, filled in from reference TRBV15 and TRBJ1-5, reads DAMVIQNPRYQVTQFGKPVTLSCSQTLNHNVMYWYQQKSSQAPKLLFHYYDKDFNNEADTPDNFQSRRPNTSFCFLDIRSPGLGDTAMYLCATSWGQGNQPQHFGDGTRLSIL.

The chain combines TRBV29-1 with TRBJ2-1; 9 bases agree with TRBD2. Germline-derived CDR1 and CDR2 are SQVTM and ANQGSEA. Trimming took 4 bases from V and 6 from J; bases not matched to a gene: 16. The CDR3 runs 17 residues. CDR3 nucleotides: TGCAGCGTTGTCAGGGGATGGGGCGGGGGGGCGGCCAATGAGCAGTTCTTC. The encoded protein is CSVVRGWGGGAANEQFF.

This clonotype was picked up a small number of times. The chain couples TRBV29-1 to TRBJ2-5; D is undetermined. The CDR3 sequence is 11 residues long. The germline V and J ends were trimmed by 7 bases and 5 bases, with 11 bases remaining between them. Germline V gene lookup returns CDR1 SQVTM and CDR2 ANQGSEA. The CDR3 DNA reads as TGCAGCGGGGGTGGGTTGGAGACCCAGTACTTC. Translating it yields CSGGGLETQYF.

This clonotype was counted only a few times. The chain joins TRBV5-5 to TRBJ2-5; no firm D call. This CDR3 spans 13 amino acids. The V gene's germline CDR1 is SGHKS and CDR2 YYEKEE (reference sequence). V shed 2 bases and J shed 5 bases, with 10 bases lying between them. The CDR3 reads CASSLFPGETQYF. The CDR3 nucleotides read TGTGCCAGCAGCTTATTCCCCGGGGAGACCCAGTACTTC.

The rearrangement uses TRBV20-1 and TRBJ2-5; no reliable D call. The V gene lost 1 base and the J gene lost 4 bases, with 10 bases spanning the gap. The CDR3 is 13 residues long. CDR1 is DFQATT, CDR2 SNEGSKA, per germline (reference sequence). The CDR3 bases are TGCAGTGCTAGAGTGGGCGCCCCAGAGACCCAGTACTTC. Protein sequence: CSARVGAPETQYF.

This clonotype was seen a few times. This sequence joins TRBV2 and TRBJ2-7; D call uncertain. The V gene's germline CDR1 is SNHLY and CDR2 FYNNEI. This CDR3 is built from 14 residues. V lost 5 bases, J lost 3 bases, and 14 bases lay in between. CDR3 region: CASSLEMPVYEQYF. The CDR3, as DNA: TGTGCCAGCAGTCTAGAGATGCCCGTCTACGAGCAGTACTTC.

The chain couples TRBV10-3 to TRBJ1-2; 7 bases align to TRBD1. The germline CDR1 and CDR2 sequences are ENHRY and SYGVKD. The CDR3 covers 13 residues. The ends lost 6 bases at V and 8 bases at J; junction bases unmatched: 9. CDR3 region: CAISPGQVRGYTF. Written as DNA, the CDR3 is TGTGCCATCAGCCCTGGACAGGTGCGGGGCTACACCTTC.

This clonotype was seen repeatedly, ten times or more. The CDR3 DNA sequence: TGTGCCACCAGCCGACCCCCCCTACAGGGAATAGGTCAGCCCCAGCATTTT. Protein: CATSRPPLQGIGQPQHF. The J gene is TRBJ1-5, the V gene TRBV15, with a tentative D call TRBD1 (6 bases). V was trimmed by 5 bases and J by 6 bases, leaving 23 bases between them. This CDR3 region has 17 residues. The germline V gene encodes CDR1 LNHNV and CDR2 YYDKDF (reference sequence).

CDR3 loop: CASSLRSSGVPNTGELFF. CDR3 nucleotide sequence: TGCGCCAGCAGCCTTCGATCCAGCGGGGTTCCGAACACCGGGGAGCTGTTTTTT. The V and J genes are TRBV4-1 and TRBJ2-2, with TRBD2 matching over 7 bases. V lost 4 bases, J lost 0 bases, and 11 bases stayed unmatched. Germline V gene sequence: CDR1 MGHRA, CDR2 YSYEKL. The CDR3 contains 18 residues.

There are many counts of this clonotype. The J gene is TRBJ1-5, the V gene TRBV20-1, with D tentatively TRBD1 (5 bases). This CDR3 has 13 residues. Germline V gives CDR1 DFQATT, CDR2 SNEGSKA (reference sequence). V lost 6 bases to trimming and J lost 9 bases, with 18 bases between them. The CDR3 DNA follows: TGCAGTGCCCATGAGGGGCCCGGAGGGCCCCAGCATTTT. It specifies CSAHEGPGGPQHF.

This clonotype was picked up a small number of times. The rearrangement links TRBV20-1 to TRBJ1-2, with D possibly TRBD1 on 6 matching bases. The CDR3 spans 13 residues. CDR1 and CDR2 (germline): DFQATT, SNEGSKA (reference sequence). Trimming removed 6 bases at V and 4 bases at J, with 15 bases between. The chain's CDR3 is CSATPSRGYGYTF. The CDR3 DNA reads TGCAGTGCCACCCCCTCCAGGGGCTATGGCTACACCTTC.

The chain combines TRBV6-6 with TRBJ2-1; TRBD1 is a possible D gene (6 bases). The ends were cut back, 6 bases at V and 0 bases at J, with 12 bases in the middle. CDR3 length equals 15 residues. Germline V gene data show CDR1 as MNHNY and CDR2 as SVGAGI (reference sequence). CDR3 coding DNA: TGTGCCAGCAGCGCAGGGGACCTCTCCTACAATGAGCAGTTCTTC. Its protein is CASSAGDLSYNEQFF.

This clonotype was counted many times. This chain's CDR3 is CASSEQGNTEAFF. CDR3 coding DNA: TGTGCCAGCAGTGAACAGGGGAACACTGAAGCTTTCTTT. The chain has TRBV6-6 and TRBJ1-1; possible D gene TRBD1, 6 bases. V was trimmed by 5 bases and J by 1 base, leaving 8 bases between them. Germline loops: CDR1 MNHNY, CDR2 SVGAGI (reference sequence). CDR3 length: 13 residues.